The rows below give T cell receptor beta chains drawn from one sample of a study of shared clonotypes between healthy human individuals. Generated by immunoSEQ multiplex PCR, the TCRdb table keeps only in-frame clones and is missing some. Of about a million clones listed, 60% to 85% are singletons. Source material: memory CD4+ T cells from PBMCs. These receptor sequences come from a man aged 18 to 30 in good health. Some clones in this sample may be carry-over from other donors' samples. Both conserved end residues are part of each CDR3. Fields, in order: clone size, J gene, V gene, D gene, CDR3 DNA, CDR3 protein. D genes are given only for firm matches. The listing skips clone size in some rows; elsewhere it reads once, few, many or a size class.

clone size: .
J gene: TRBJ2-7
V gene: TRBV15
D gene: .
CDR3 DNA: TGTGCCACCAGCAGGGCGGGGCCTATCTACGAGCAGTACTTC
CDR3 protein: CATSRAGPIYEQYF

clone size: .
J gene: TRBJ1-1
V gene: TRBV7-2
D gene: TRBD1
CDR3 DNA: TGTGCCAGCAGCCAGCGGACAGGGTACCGCACTGAAGCTTTCTTT
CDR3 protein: CASSQRTGYRTEAFF

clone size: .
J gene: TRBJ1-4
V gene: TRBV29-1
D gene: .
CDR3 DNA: TGCAGCGTTGGATCAGATCCGAATGAAAAACTGTTTTTT
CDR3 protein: CSVGSDPNEKLFF

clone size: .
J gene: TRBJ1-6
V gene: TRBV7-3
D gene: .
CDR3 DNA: TGTGCCAGCAGCCAGGGACCGCCCGACGTTTCACCCCTCCACTTT
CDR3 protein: CASSQGPPDVSPLHF

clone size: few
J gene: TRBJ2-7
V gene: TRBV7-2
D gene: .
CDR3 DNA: TGTGCCAGCAGCCTTAATTGGAGCGGCGAGCAGTACTTC
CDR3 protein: CASSLNWSGEQYF

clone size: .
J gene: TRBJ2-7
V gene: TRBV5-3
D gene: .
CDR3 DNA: TGTGCCAGAAGCTTGGCGAGGGGTGGGGAGTACGAGCAGTACTTC
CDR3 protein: CARSLARGGEYEQYF

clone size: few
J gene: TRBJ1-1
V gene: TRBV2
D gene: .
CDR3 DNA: TGTGCCAGCGAAGGCAGCAGGAACACTGAAGCTTTCTTT
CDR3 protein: CASEGSRNTEAFF

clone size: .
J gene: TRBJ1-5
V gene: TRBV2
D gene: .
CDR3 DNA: TGTGCCAGCAGTCGGGCCTATAGCAATCAGCCCCAGCATTTT
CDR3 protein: CASSRAYSNQPQHF

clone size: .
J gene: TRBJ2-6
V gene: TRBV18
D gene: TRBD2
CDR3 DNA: TGTGCCAGCTCACCAACTTTCACTAGCGGGAGCACTGGGGCCAACGTCCTGACTTTC
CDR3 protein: CASSPTFTSGSTGANVLTF

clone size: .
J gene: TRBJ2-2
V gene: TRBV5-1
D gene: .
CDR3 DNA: TGCGCCAGCAGCTTGGAGGGGAGAGGCGCCGGGGAGCTGTTTTTT
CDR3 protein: CASSLEGRGAGELFF

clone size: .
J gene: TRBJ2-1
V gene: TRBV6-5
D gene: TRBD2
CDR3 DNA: TGTGCCAGCAGACTAGCGGGAGCCACCAATGAGCAGTTCTTC
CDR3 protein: CASRLAGATNEQFF

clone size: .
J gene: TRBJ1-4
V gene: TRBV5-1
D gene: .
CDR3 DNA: TGCGCCAGCAGGGTGGCTCCTAATGAAAAACTGTTTTTT
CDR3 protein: CASRVAPNEKLFF